The 30 T cell receptor beta chains below all came from one sample that was sequenced in a study of technical replicates of blood from several donors. Generated by immunoSEQ multiplex PCR, the TCRdb table keeps only in-frame clones and is missing some. The table includes nearly 70,000 clones, just over 90% detected once. The sample was PBMCs. All receptors derive from a human donor in good health. Some clones in this sample may be carry-over from other donors' samples.

The V gene is TRBV4-3, the J gene TRBJ1-2; possible D gene TRBD1, 6 bases. V lost 1 base, J lost 1 base, and 13 bases lay in between. Germline V gives CDR1 LGHNA, CDR2 YSLEER. This CDR3 has 16 amino acids. CDR3 nucleotides: TGCGCCAGCAGCCAAGTTAGGGGACAACTTAACTATGGCTACACCTTC. Translating it yields CASSQVRGQLNYGYTF.

This rearrangement joins TRBV5-5 to TRBJ1-2, with TRBD1 matching 7 bases. The CDR3 is made up of 13 amino acids. V was clipped by 6 bases and J by 2 bases; unmatched bases: 4. Germline CDR1 reads SGHKS; CDR2 reads YYEKEE (reference sequence). The CDR3 reads CASTGGQNYGYTF. The DNA of the CDR3 is TGTGCCAGCACCGGGGGACAGAACTATGGCTACACCTTC.

This clone occurred once. V usage is TRBV7-2 and J usage is TRBJ2-5; no reliable D call. With 3 bases removed from V and 2 bases from J, the gap between germline ends came to 7 bases. The CDR3 loop spans 13 amino acids. Germline lookup yields CDR1 SGHTA and CDR2 FQGNSA. Here the CDR3 reads CASSFPYQETQYF. The CDR3 DNA sequence: TGTGCCAGCAGCTTTCCGTATCAAGAGACCCAGTACTTC.

The rearrangement joins TRBV7-9 to TRBJ2-7, with D possibly being TRBD2 (5 bases). The germline V and J ends were trimmed by 5 bases and 7 bases, with 15 bases remaining between them. The CDR3 spans 13 residues. Germline values: CDR1 SEHNR, CDR2 FQNEAQ (reference sequence). The CDR3 reads CASSPRAVGEQYF. CDR3 in DNA: TGTGCCAGCAGCCCGCGAGCGGTCGGGGAGCAGTACTTC.

In its sample, this clone was seen a few times. J is TRBJ2-1 and V is TRBV2; D might be TRBD1 (5 bases). The CDR3 runs 13 residues. V lost 6 bases and J lost 9, with 15 bases in between. The germline V gene has CDR1 SNHLY and CDR2 FYNNEI. CDR3 residues: CASRGQGVGEQFF. Written as DNA, the CDR3 is TGTGCCAGCAGAGGGCAGGGTGTAGGTGAGCAGTTCTTC.

The genes are TRBV6-5 and TRBJ2-3; TRBD2 is a possible D gene (6 bases). The germline V and J ends were trimmed by 3 bases and 5 bases, with 12 bases remaining between them. Per the germline V gene, CDR1 is MNHEY and CDR2 is SVGAGI. The CDR3 length is 14 residues. The CDR3 DNA reads TGTGCCAGCAGTTATTTACGGGAGAGAGATACGCAGTATTTT. It specifies CASSYLRERDTQYF.

V and J are TRBV4-3 and TRBJ1-4, with a tentative D call TRBD1 (5 bases). Germline V gives CDR1 LGHNA, CDR2 YSLEER. Trimming stripped 3 bases from V and 7 bases from J, with 15 bases between. The CDR3 has 15 residues. This chain's CDR3 is CASSQDGTPSEKLFF. In DNA, the CDR3 is TGCGCCAGCAGCCAGGACGGGACTCCGTCTGAAAAACTGTTTTTT.

This clone is a singleton in its sample. The V gene is TRBV7-8, the J gene TRBJ2-7; TRBD2 aligns across 12 bases. The CDR3 spans 14 residues. With 1 base clipped from V and 6 bases from J, the junction kept 1 base outside the gene matches. Germline V gives CDR1 SGHVS, CDR2 FQNEAQ. The CDR3 DNA reads as TGTGCCAGCAGCTTAGGGACTAGCGGGATCGAGCAGTACTTC. Translating gives CASSLGTSGIEQYF.

The chain is built from TRBV27 and TRBJ1-2, with 10 bases lining up with TRBD1. Trimming cost V 0 bases and J 0 bases; bases outside gene matches: 1. Germline-derived CDR1 and CDR2 are MNHEY and SMNVEV (reference sequence). The CDR3 is 16 amino acids. The CDR3 spells CASSLSGTGANYGYTF. For the CDR3, the DNA is TGTGCCAGCAGTTTATCGGGGACAGGGGCTAACTATGGCTACACCTTC.

This clone was counted once. The chain recombines TRBV5-1 with TRBJ1-1; D is possibly TRBD1 (6 bases). The CDR3 loop spans 16 amino acids. Trimming stripped 0 bases from V and 2 bases from J, with 14 bases between. CDR1 SGHRS and CDR2 YFSETQ come from the germline V gene. The CDR3 DNA reads as TGCGCCAGCAGCTTGGGGACAGCTAACTTTAACACTGAAGCTTTCTTT. Translated: CASSLGTANFNTEAFF.

This clone occurred once. This chain joins TRBV7-9 and TRBJ1-5; 7 positions agree with TRBD1. Germline CDR1 and CDR2: SEHNR and FQNEAQ (reference sequence). J was trimmed by 5 bases and V by 6 bases; bases with no gene match: 10. The CDR3 loop spans 15 amino acids. CDR3 loop: CASSHGQERDQPQHF. For the CDR3, the DNA is TGTGCCAGCAGTCACGGACAGGAGAGGGATCAGCCCCAGCATTTT.

This chain connects TRBV4-3 to TRBJ1-2, with a tentative D call TRBD1 (6 bases). This CDR3 has 16 amino acids. CDR1 and CDR2 from the germline V gene are LGHNA and YSLEER. The V and J ends lost 0 bases and 4 bases respectively, with 15 bases between them. The CDR3 loop is CASSQDRAGGSYGYTF. CDR3 coding DNA: TGCGCCAGCAGCCAAGATAGAGCTGGGGGCAGCTATGGCTACACCTTC.

This clone has just a few counts. The chain couples TRBV29-1 to TRBJ2-5, with 10 bases lining up with TRBD1. Germline assignment: CDR1 SQVTM and CDR2 ANQGSEA. This CDR3 contains 16 residues. J was trimmed by 5 bases and V by 0 bases; bases with no gene match: 9. CDR3 in DNA: TGCAGCGTTGAAGATCTTGGGGACAGGGGAGAGGAGACCCAGTACTTC. Translating it yields CSVEDLGDRGEETQYF.

Of note for this clone: Within the sample, other DNA sequences also encode this same CDR3. The V gene is TRBV6-1, the J gene TRBJ2-7, with D tentatively TRBD1 (5 bases). CDR3 length: 13 residues. Trimming removed 6 bases at V and 0 bases at J, with 9 bases between. Germline lookup yields CDR1 MNHNS and CDR2 SASEGT. The CDR3 region is CASRLTVSYEQYF. The DNA for the CDR3 is TGTGCCAGCAGGCTGACAGTCTCCTACGAGCAGTACTTC.

This clone was detected a few times. The gene calls are TRBV6-1 and TRBJ2-7, with 7 bases that match TRBD2. This CDR3 comprises 15 residues. Germline V gives CDR1 MNHNS, CDR2 SASEGT. V lost 8 bases, J lost 0 bases, and 10 bases stayed unmatched. The chain's CDR3 is CASQELAGVSYEQYF. The CDR3, as DNA: TGTGCCAGCCAAGAATTGGCGGGGGTCTCCTACGAGCAGTACTTC.

This chain uses TRBV6-5 with TRBJ2-3; 8 positions match TRBD1. CDR3 length equals 15 residues. V gave up 5 bases and J gave up 2 bases; unmatched junction bases: 6. Germline CDR1 reads MNHEY; CDR2 reads SVGAGI. CDR3 in DNA: TGTGCCAGCAGTAAAAGGACAGGGAACACAGATACGCAGTATTTT. The encoded protein is CASSKRTGNTDTQYF.

CDR3 sequence reads: CASSNSWETQYF. In DNA, the CDR3 is TGTGCCAGCAGCAACTCGTGGGAGACCCAGTACTTC. The chain carries TRBV4-2 and TRBJ2-5; unclear D gene. CDR3 length: 12 residues. Trimming removed 5 bases from V and 5 bases from J, with 9 bases in between. Germline V gene lookup returns CDR1 LGHNA and CDR2 YNFKEQ.

The chain is built from TRBV28 and TRBJ2-7; TRBD2 is a possible D gene (5 bases). Germline V gene sequence: CDR1 MDHEN, CDR2 SYDVKM. With 7 bases removed from V and 7 bases from J, the gap between germline ends came to 17 bases. CDR3 size: 13 residues. CDR3 in amino acids: CASITSGRLEQYF. The CDR3 bases are TGTGCCAGCATAACCAGCGGCCGGCTTGAGCAGTACTTC. The full variable domain, completed using reference TRBV28 and TRBJ2-7, is DVKVTQSSRYLVKRTGEKVFLECVQDMDHENMFWYRQDPGLGLRLIYFSYDVKMKEKGDIPEGYSVSREKKERFSLILESASTNQTSMYLCASITSGRLEQYFGPGTRLTVT.

The V gene is TRBV4-2, the J gene TRBJ2-5; 9 bases fit TRBD2. The ends lost 0 bases at V and 5 bases at J; junction bases unmatched: 13. CDR1 and CDR2 (germline): LGHNA, YNFKEQ. This CDR3 region has 18 residues. This chain's CDR3 is CASSQEVARGGRRETQYF. The CDR3, as DNA: TGTGCCAGCAGCCAAGAAGTAGCGCGGGGGGGCCGAAGGGAGACCCAGTACTTC.

The chain links TRBV6-5 to TRBJ1-1, with D tentatively TRBD1 (5 bases). The CDR3 is 15 amino acids. V was pared by 0 bases and J by 5 bases, with 13 bases between. CDR1 is MNHEY, CDR2 SVGAGI, per germline. The CDR3 bases are TGTGCCAGCAGTTACTCGACTGGGGCTGGGACTGAAGCTTTCTTT. The encoded protein is CASSYSTGAGTEAFF.

The chain's CDR3 is CASSWTRNQPQHF. CDR3 DNA sequence: TGTGCCAGTAGTTGGACAAGAAATCAGCCCCAGCATTTT. The chain links TRBV19 to TRBJ1-5; TRBD1 might be the D (5 bases). CDR3 length: 13 amino acids. Germline CDR1 LNHDA, CDR2 SQIVND (reference sequence). Trimming removed 5 bases from V and 4 bases from J, with 9 bases in between.

The DNA of the CDR3 is TGTGCCAGCAGCTTCCAGGACAGGGTAGAGACCCAGTACTTC. This encodes CASSFQDRVETQYF. The rearrangement links TRBV5-5 to TRBJ2-5, with TRBD1 matching over 8 bases. This CDR3 region has 14 residues. CDR1 and CDR2 (germline): SGHKS, YYEKEE (reference sequence). With 2 bases clipped from V and 4 bases from J, the junction kept 4 bases outside the gene matches. Filled out from reference TRBV5-5 and TRBJ2-5, the complete variable domain reads DAGVTQSPTHLIKTRGQQVTLRCSPISGHKSVSWYQQVLGQGPQFIFQYYEKEERGRGNFPDRFSARQFPNYSSELNVNALLLGDSALYLCASSFQDRVETQYFGPGTRLLVL.

The chain couples TRBV30 to TRBJ2-1; D is undetermined. The V gene's germline CDR1 is GTSNPN and CDR2 SVGIG (reference sequence). Trimming removed 0 bases from V and 8 bases from J, with 11 bases in between. CDR3 size: 13 residues. The CDR3 sequence: CAWSVSPGDEQFF. The CDR3 nucleotides are TGTGCCTGGAGTGTCTCCCCAGGCGATGAGCAGTTCTTC.

The V call is TRBV16, the J call TRBJ1-5, with TRBD1 as a possible D gene (6 bases). Looked up from germline, CDR1 is KGHSY and CDR2 is FQNENV. CDR3 size: 16 residues. V lost 3 bases and J lost 6, with 18 bases in between. CDR3 in amino acids: CASSQVRGASSQPQHF. The CDR3, as DNA: TGTGCCAGCAGCCAGGTGCGGGGGGCGTCCAGTCAGCCCCAGCATTTT.

This chain joins TRBV7-9 and TRBJ1-3, with D unresolved. The V end lost 9 bases, the J end lost 2 bases, and 23 bases lay between the germline ends. Germline CDR1 SEHNR, CDR2 FQNEAQ (reference sequence). The CDR3 has 17 residues. CDR3 sequence reads: CASHRDLGGTTGNTIYF. DNA of the CDR3: TGTGCCAGTCACCGGGATTTAGGAGGAACTACTGGAAACACCATATATTTT.

The table lists this clone with a few counts. This chain joins TRBV29-1 and TRBJ1-5, with TRBD1 matching 8 bases. CDR1 is SQVTM, CDR2 ANQGSEA, per germline. There are 14 residues in the CDR3. With 4 bases clipped from V and 6 bases from J, the junction kept 8 bases outside the gene matches. CDR3 amino acids: CSVGSTGGSQPQHF. Here the CDR3 DNA reads TGCAGCGTTGGGTCAACAGGGGGGAGTCAGCCCCAGCATTTT.

This chain joins TRBV29-1 and TRBJ2-5; D is possibly TRBD1 (6 bases). This CDR3 is 12 amino acids long. Looked up from germline, CDR1 is SQVTM and CDR2 is ANQGSEA. V was shortened by 7 bases and J by 4 bases, with 13 bases between the two germline ends. The CDR3 protein is CSAVWGPETQYF. CDR3 DNA: TGCAGCGCCGTATGGGGGCCAGAGACCCAGTACTTC.

The chain employs TRBV5-1 and TRBJ2-5; TRBD2 matches 14 bases. The CDR3 totals 15 residues. Per the germline V gene, CDR1 is SGHRS and CDR2 is YFSETQ. Trimming cost V 2 bases and J 7 bases; bases outside gene matches: 4. CDR3 amino acids: CASSFGLAGGVTQYF. Written as DNA, the CDR3 is TGCGCCAGCAGCTTTGGACTAGCGGGAGGCGTGACCCAGTACTTC. The full variable domain, completed using reference TRBV5-1 and TRBJ2-5, is KAGVTQTPRYLIKTRGQQVTLSCSPISGHRSVSWYQQTPGQGLQFLFEYFSETQRNKGNFPGRFSGRQFSNSRSEMNVSTLELGDSALYLCASSFGLAGGVTQYFGPGTRLLVL.

The chain recombines TRBV6-5 with TRBJ2-7; D gene uncertain. The CDR3 covers 12 residues. Germline V gene data show CDR1 as MNHEY and CDR2 as SVGAGI. Trimming stripped 2 bases from V and 3 bases from J, with 5 bases between. The CDR3 spells CASSYAGYEQYF. CDR3 bases: TGTGCCAGCAGTTACGCAGGCTACGAGCAGTACTTC.

This clone has only one observation. The V gene is TRBV9, the J gene TRBJ2-3, with 8 bases aligning to TRBD1. Losses at the gene ends were 3 bases for V and 4 bases for J; bases not matched to a gene: 4. Germline assignment: CDR1 SGDLS and CDR2 YYNGEE. The CDR3 loop spans 14 amino acids. The CDR3 reads CASSAGGYADTQYF. The CDR3 DNA sequence: TGTGCCAGCAGCGCAGGGGGCTATGCAGATACGCAGTATTTT.